These T cell receptor beta chains were read from a single sample in a study of breast tumors, draining lymph nodes, adjacent tissues. A single record per CDR3 protein comes from TCRdb applying MiXCR to the multiplex PCR reads. The sample contains 100,000 or so distinct CDR3 sequences, over 20% of which appear only once. The sequenced material came from axillary lymph node tissue. All receptors come from a female donor with breast cancer. Some clones in this sample may be carry-over from other donors' samples. The CDR3 runs from the conserved cysteine through the conserved F or W. Fields, in order: V gene, D gene, J gene, clone size, CDR3 DNA, CDR3 protein. The D gene is left open where the match is weak. The size of a clone is reported for some rows only, either as once, few or many, or as a class for expanded clones.

V gene: TRBV9
D gene: TRBD2
J gene: TRBJ2-7
clone size: many
CDR3 DNA: TGTGCCAGCAGCGTAGACGGCGGGAGATCTCCCTACGAGCAGTACTTC
CDR3 protein: CASSVDGGRSPYEQYF

V gene: TRBV9
D gene: TRBD1
J gene: TRBJ2-2
clone size: NA
CDR3 DNA: TGTGCCAGCAGCCGACAGGGGCAAGCCGGGGAGCTGTTTTTT
CDR3 protein: CASSRQGQAGELFF

V gene: TRBV2
D gene: NA
J gene: TRBJ1-5
clone size: many
CDR3 DNA: TGTGCCAGCAGTGGTGGCACTTCCAATCAGCCCCAGCATTTT
CDR3 protein: CASSGGTSNQPQHF

V gene: TRBV6-5
D gene: NA
J gene: TRBJ1-5
clone size: NA
CDR3 DNA: TGTGCCAGCAGATACTCGATCCCAGGGACCGCCAATCAGCCCCGGCATTTT
CDR3 protein: CASRYSIPGTANQPRHF

V gene: TRBV27
D gene: TRBD1
J gene: TRBJ1-2
clone size: many
CDR3 DNA: TGTGCCAGCGGACAGGGGGTACTCGGGTATGGCTACACCTTC
CDR3 protein: CASGQGVLGYGYTF

V gene: TRBV7-8
D gene: NA
J gene: TRBJ1-1
clone size: few
CDR3 DNA: TGTGCCAGCAGCCCCGGGAGGAACACTGAAGCTTTCTTT
CDR3 protein: CASSPGRNTEAFF

V gene: TRBV20-1
D gene: NA
J gene: TRBJ2-7
clone size: many
CDR3 DNA: TGCAGTGCCCGGGATCCCGTTAAATACGAGCAGTACTTC
CDR3 protein: CSARDPVKYEQYF

V gene: TRBV4-1
D gene: NA
J gene: TRBJ2-7
clone size: many
CDR3 DNA: TGCGCCAGCAGCCACCCCGCCAGGGCGAGGGAGCAGTACTTC
CDR3 protein: CASSHPARAREQYF

V gene: TRBV18
D gene: TRBD1
J gene: TRBJ2-5
clone size: NA
CDR3 DNA: TGTGCCAGCTCACGGTCCAGGGGGATTTGGGAGACCCAGTACTTC
CDR3 protein: CASSRSRGIWETQYF

V gene: TRBV20-1
D gene: TRBD2
J gene: TRBJ2-5
clone size: many
CDR3 DNA: TGCAGTGCTAGAGGGACTAGCGGGGGTGAGACCCAGTACTTC
CDR3 protein: CSARGTSGGETQYF

V gene: TRBV6-1
D gene: TRBD1
J gene: TRBJ2-1
clone size: many
CDR3 DNA: TGTGCCAGCAGGGGACAGAGCTCCTACAATGAGCAGTTCTTC
CDR3 protein: CASRGQSSYNEQFF

V gene: TRBV13
D gene: TRBD2
J gene: TRBJ2-7
clone size: many
CDR3 DNA: TGTGCCAGCAGCTCCACTAGCGGGCTTTTCTACGAGCAGTACTTC
CDR3 protein: CASSSTSGLFYEQYF

V gene: TRBV2
D gene: NA
J gene: TRBJ2-2
clone size: many
CDR3 DNA: TGTGCCAGCAGGGATGAGTTTTCCACCGGGGAGCTGTTTTTT
CDR3 protein: CASRDEFSTGELFF

V gene: TRBV15
D gene: NA
J gene: TRBJ2-7
clone size: many
CDR3 DNA: TGTGCCACCAGCAGAGGACAAGGCGTCGGTTACGAGCAGTACTTC
CDR3 protein: CATSRGQGVGYEQYF

V gene: TRBV19
D gene: TRBD1
J gene: TRBJ2-2
clone size: many
CDR3 DNA: TGTGCCAGTAGTGCCCCGGGACAGGATTTCACCGGGGAGCTGTTTTTT
CDR3 protein: CASSAPGQDFTGELFF

V gene: TRBV3-1
D gene: NA
J gene: TRBJ2-7
clone size: many
CDR3 DNA: TGTGCCAGCAGCCAAGATGCCAGCTCCTACGAGCAGTACTTC
CDR3 protein: CASSQDASSYEQYF

V gene: TRBV9
D gene: NA
J gene: TRBJ2-1
clone size: many
CDR3 DNA: TGTGCCAGCAGCGTAGTTTCAGGGCCCTACAATGAGCAGTTCTTC
CDR3 protein: CASSVVSGPYNEQFF

V gene: TRBV6-5
D gene: NA
J gene: TRBJ1-6
clone size: many
CDR3 DNA: TGTGCCAGCAGTTACTCGCTTGATTCTTCACCCCTCCACTTT
CDR3 protein: CASSYSLDSSPLHF

V gene: TRBV18
D gene: NA
J gene: TRBJ2-1
clone size: NA
CDR3 DNA: TGTGCCAGCTCACCACCGGACGACGAGGAGCAGTTCTTC
CDR3 protein: CASSPPDDEEQFF

V gene: TRBV6-2/TRBV6-3
D gene: NA
J gene: TRBJ2-7
clone size: many
CDR3 DNA: TGTGCCAGCAGTTACTCGGTTTATGGGGGTACCTACGAGCAGTACTTC
CDR3 protein: CASSYSVYGGTYEQYF